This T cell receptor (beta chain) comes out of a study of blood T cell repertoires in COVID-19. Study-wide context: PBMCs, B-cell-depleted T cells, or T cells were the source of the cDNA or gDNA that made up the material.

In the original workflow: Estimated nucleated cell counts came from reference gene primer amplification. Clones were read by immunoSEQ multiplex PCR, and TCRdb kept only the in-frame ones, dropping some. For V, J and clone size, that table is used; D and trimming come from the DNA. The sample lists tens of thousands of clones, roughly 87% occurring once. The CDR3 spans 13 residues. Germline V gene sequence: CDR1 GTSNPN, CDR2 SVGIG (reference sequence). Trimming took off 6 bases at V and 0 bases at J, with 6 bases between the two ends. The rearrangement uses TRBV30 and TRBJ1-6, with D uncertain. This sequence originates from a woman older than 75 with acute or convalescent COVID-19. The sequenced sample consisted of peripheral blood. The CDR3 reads CACPGSYNSPLHF. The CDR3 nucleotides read TGTGCCTGTCCAGGCTCCTATAATTCACCCCTCCACTTT.